The TCR beta chain described here comes from a study of OX40 agonist ivuxolimab in advanced cancers. Study-level information: Patients were treated with intravenous ivuxolimab, dosed at 0.01 to 10 mg/kg and infused every 2 weeks. With a range of about 20 to 79, age averaged approximately 54 years, and 70% to 85% were male. Prior therapy, whether anti-PD-1, anti-PD-L1 or anti-CTLA-4, was allowed, and 30% to 40% had some.

Clones were read by immunoSEQ multiplex PCR, and TCRdb kept only the in-frame ones, dropping some. The sample yields 55,000 to 70,000 clones, 87% seen once. Overall study results and limits: Dosing at 0.1 to 3.0 mg/kg was accompanied by clonal expansion of CD4+ and CD8+ blood T cells by week 6.

The V gene's germline CDR1 is SGHTA and CDR2 FQGTGA. With 2 bases clipped from V and 7 bases from J, the junction kept 17 bases outside the gene matches. The CDR3 is 19 amino acids. Of note for this clone: What it binds is unknown.

The TCR was taken from an adult with an advanced solid tumor such as melanoma, head and neck, liver or kidney cancer. The source was CD4+ or CD8+ T cells sorted from blood, collected in a trial of the OX40 agonist ivuxolimab. The chain joins TRBV7-3 to TRBJ2-1; 10 bases map to TRBD2. For the CDR3, the DNA is TGTGCCAGCAGCTTACAGGCCCCGTATAGCGGGGGGCGGGGGAATGAGCAGTTCTTC. Translation gives CASSLQAPYSGGRGNEQFF.